Listed here is a single T cell receptor (beta chain). Per the original data handling: Amplified reference gene primers provided the basis for estimating nucleated cell counts. Profiled with immunoSEQ multiplex PCR; TCRdb holds only in-frame clones, not every one. Clonal size and the V and J genes are those of that table, whereas D and trimming came from the DNA. The data hold tens of thousands of clones, with roughly 77% observed a single time. V was trimmed by 1 base and J by 7 bases, leaving 11 bases between them. Germline CDR1 and CDR2: SGHTA and FQGNSA. The length of the CDR3 is 14 residues. The data originate from a study of blood T cell repertoires in COVID-19. At the level of the study: T cells, B-cell-depleted T cells, or PBMCs provided the cDNA or gDNA that served as material.

Source material: peripheral blood. The genes are TRBV7-2 and TRBJ1-5; D unresolved. The receptor's source is a man aged 45-60 years with active or convalescent COVID-19. The CDR3 nucleotides are TGTGCCAGCAGCTTAGAAGGAGGTTACCAGCCCCAGCATTTT. Translating gives CASSLEGGYQPQHF.